The 22 T cell receptor beta chains given below trace back to one sample, sequenced in a study of OX40 agonist ivuxolimab in advanced cancers. Using immunoSEQ multiplex PCR, the repertoire was profiled, and TCRdb retains in-frame clones only, with some absent. The repertoire holds roughly 50,000 clones, about 82% seen once, with 0.8% to 1% in the top ten. The sequencing used CD4+ or CD8+ T cells sorted from blood, collected in a trial of the OX40 agonist ivuxolimab. These receptors came from an adult with an advanced solid tumor such as melanoma, head and neck, liver or kidney cancer.

The J gene is TRBJ2-1, the V gene TRBV27; the match to TRBD2 covers 9 bases. The CDR3 is 16 residues long. Germline trimming cut 9 bases from V and 3 bases from J; bases unmatched to any gene: 12. Germline CDR1 MNHEY, CDR2 SMNVEV (reference sequence). The CDR3 protein is CASWTPLAGIYNEQFF. DNA of the CDR3: TGTGCCAGTTGGACCCCACTAGCGGGTATCTACAATGAGCAGTTCTTC.

The genes are TRBV25-1 and TRBJ2-5; no clear D gene. This CDR3 is 13 amino acids long. Trimming cost V 3 bases and J 3 bases, with 8 bases left between them. Germline V gene lookup returns CDR1 MGHDK and CDR2 SYGVNS. DNA for the CDR3: TGTGCCAGCAGTGAGCCCCCAAAAGAGACCCAGTACTTC. Amino acids: CASSEPPKETQYF.

The rearrangement links TRBV28 to TRBJ1-1; D uncertain. This CDR3 has 13 residues. Germline assignment: CDR1 MDHEN and CDR2 SYDVKM. Trimming cost V 3 bases and J 8 bases, with 13 bases left between them. Here the CDR3 DNA reads TGTGCCAGCAGTTTGCACACGGCGGCCGAAGCTTTCTTT. Amino acids: CASSLHTAAEAFF.

A word on this clone: A junction boundary mismatches the germline segment, possibly from a read error. The genes are TRBV7-6 and TRBJ2-5; TRBD2 is a possible D gene (6 bases). Looked up from germline, CDR1 is SGHVS and CDR2 is FNYEAQ. CDR3 length equals 14 residues. The CDR3 DNA sequence: TGTGCCAGCAGCTTACCCGTGGGTAGCGGCCTACAAGACTTC. This sequence encodes CASSLPVGSGLQDF.

V gene TRBV6-5 combines with J gene TRBJ1-2; 9 bases are a match to TRBD1. V lost 0 bases to trimming and J lost 4 bases; unmatched junction nucleotides: 6. The CDR3 has 16 amino acids. The germline V gene has CDR1 MNHEY and CDR2 SVGAGI. CDR3 protein: CASSYSRTGEVYGYTF. DNA for the CDR3: TGTGCCAGCAGTTACTCGAGGACAGGGGAGGTCTATGGCTACACCTTC.

J is TRBJ2-7 and V is TRBV7-8; 7 bases match TRBD1. V gave up 4 bases and J gave up 0 bases; unmatched junction bases: 3. Looked up from germline, CDR1 is SGHVS and CDR2 is FQNEAQ. The CDR3 consists of 14 residues. CDR3 nucleotides: TGTGCCAGCAGCTCCCGGGACAGCTCCTACGAGCAGTACTTC. It encodes CASSSRDSSYEQYF.

The rearrangement joins TRBV18 to TRBJ2-5; perhaps TRBD1 as D (5 bases). Judging by the DNA end, TRBJ2-7 fits better; the J call may be wrong. Looked up from germline, CDR1 is KGHSH and CDR2 is LQKENI. There are 14 residues in the CDR3. The DNA of the CDR3 is TGTGCCAGCTCACCATCAGCAGGGTCCTACGAGCAGTACTTC. Translated: CASSPSAGSYEQYF.

The chain employs TRBV11-2 and TRBJ2-7; weak D call: TRBD1 (6 bases). Deletions cut 4 bases from V and 0 bases from J, with 16 bases between. This CDR3 region has 16 residues. Germline lookup yields CDR1 SGHAT and CDR2 FQNNGV. The CDR3 nucleotides are TGTGCCAGCAGCTCATACCTTAAGACAGGCTCCTACGAGCAGTACTTC. Translated: CASSSYLKTGSYEQYF.

The chain is built from TRBV2 and TRBJ2-7, with TRBD1 as a possible D gene (6 bases). The CDR3 spans 13 residues. V was trimmed by 7 bases and J by 6 bases, leaving 16 bases between them. Looked up from germline, CDR1 is SNHLY and CDR2 is FYNNEI. The CDR3 coding sequence is TGTGCCAGCAAAGAACAGGGTGTCGGCGAGCAGTACTTC. Translation: CASKEQGVGEQYF. Supplemented by reference TRBV2 and TRBJ2-7, the full variable domain reads EPEVTQTPSHQVTQMGQEVILRCVPISNHLYFYWYRQILGQKVEFLVSFYNNEISEKSEIFDDQFSVERPDGSNFTLKIRSTKLEDSAMYFCASKEQGVGEQYFGPGTRLTVT.

V and J are TRBV19 and TRBJ2-1, with 8 bases that match TRBD1. This CDR3 has 14 amino acids. The germline gives CDR1 LNHDA, CDR2 SQIVND (reference sequence). V gave up 10 bases and J gave up 2 bases; unmatched junction bases: 7. The CDR3 here is CATRTGGPYNEQFF. CDR3 nucleotides: TGTGCCACCCGAACAGGGGGACCCTACAATGAGCAGTTCTTC.

The V gene is TRBV4-1, the J gene TRBJ1-6; D is unclear. V lost 0 bases and J lost 9, with 12 bases in between. The CDR3 runs 15 residues. The V gene's germline CDR1 is MGHRA and CDR2 YSYEKL. CDR3 loop: CASSQEVGFGSPLHF. The DNA of the CDR3 is TGCGCCAGCAGCCAAGAAGTGGGTTTTGGTTCACCCCTCCACTTT.

The sample holds one count of this clone. The chain is built from TRBV2 and TRBJ2-2; no clear D. Trimming cost V 0 bases and J 8 bases, with 10 bases left between them. The CDR3 has 14 amino acids. The germline V gene encodes CDR1 SNHLY and CDR2 FYNNEI. The CDR3 sequence is CASSEALGLGELFF. CDR3 nucleotide sequence: TGTGCCAGCAGTGAAGCGCTGGGCCTTGGGGAGCTGTTTTTT.

Points on this clone: A read error may produce the germline difference seen at one junction end. Different DNA sequences within this sample yield the same CDR3. Written as DNA, the CDR3 is TGTGCCAGCAGCCAAGCGCAGACATATAGCAATCAACCCCAGCATTTT. Translated, it gives CASSQAQTYSNQPQHF. This rearrangement joins TRBV4-2 to TRBJ1-5; unclear D gene. The germline V gene has CDR1 LGHNA and CDR2 YNFKEQ. The CDR3 contains 16 residues.

V and J are TRBV7-9 and TRBJ2-5, with 10 bases matching TRBD1. CDR1 SEHNR and CDR2 FQNEAQ come from the germline V gene (reference sequence). The CDR3 is made up of 16 amino acids. J lost 2 bases, V lost 6 bases, and 9 bases had no gene match. This CDR3 reads CASRPGWDRGQETQYF. For the CDR3, the DNA is TGTGCCAGCAGACCCGGATGGGACAGGGGACAAGAGACCCAGTACTTC.

The J gene is TRBJ2-3, the V gene TRBV18, with D tentatively TRBD1 or TRBD2 (5 bases each). Germline CDR1 KGHSH, CDR2 LQKENI. The CDR3 extends over 16 amino acids. Trimming cost V 0 bases and J 3 bases, with 13 bases left between them. CDR3 coding DNA: TGTGCCAGCTCACCACCGGGTGTGAGGGGTACAGATACGCAGTATTTT. This translates into CASSPPGVRGTDTQYF.

In this sample, this clone turned up a few times. At the DNA level, this CDR3 is encoded by other sequences in the same sample as well. The chain links TRBV6-1 to TRBJ2-7; 8 nucleotides line up with TRBD1. CDR3 length: 15 residues. CDR1 MNHNS and CDR2 SASEGT come from the germline V gene. The V gene end was trimmed by 1 base and the J gene end by 1 base; junction bases not matched to a gene: 3. In nucleotides, the CDR3 is TGTGCCAGCAGTGAAGAACAGGGGGTTTCCTACGAGCAGTACTTC. As protein: CASSEEQGVSYEQYF.

This clone was observed once. The chain uses TRBV14 and TRBJ1-4; 8 nucleotides agree with TRBD1. Germline loops: CDR1 SGHDN, CDR2 FVKESK. This CDR3 contains 16 residues. After removal of 4 bases from V and 3 bases from J, the junction contained 7 bases not matched to a gene. This chain's CDR3 is CASSLSGQGSNEKLFF. The DNA for the CDR3 is TGTGCCAGCAGCCTTAGCGGACAGGGATCTAATGAAAAACTGTTTTTT.

This chain links TRBV6-1 with TRBJ1-5; TRBD1 is a possible D gene (6 bases). V dropped 1 base and J dropped 2 bases, with 9 bases sitting between them. The CDR3 length is 15 residues. Germline CDR1 reads MNHNS; CDR2 reads SASEGT. DNA for the CDR3: TGTGCCAGCAGTGAAGTCAGGGGCGGCAATCAGCCCCAGCATTTT. Translation: CASSEVRGGNQPQHF.

The rearrangement links TRBV4-1 to TRBJ2-2, with no clear D. V was shortened by 0 bases and J by 2 bases, with 7 bases between the two germline ends. Germline CDR1 reads MGHRA; CDR2 reads YSYEKL. The CDR3 runs 15 residues. CDR3 DNA: TGCGCCAGCAGCCAAGAAGGCAGAAACACCGGGGAGCTGTTTTTT. Its translation: CASSQEGRNTGELFF.

J is TRBJ1-1 and V is TRBV2, with 7 nucleotides matching TRBD1. The CDR3 has 14 residues. Trimming removed 2 bases from V and 5 bases from J; junction bases left unmatched: 5. CDR1 and CDR2 from the germline V gene are SNHLY and FYNNEI. The CDR3 DNA is TGTGCCAGCAGTGAATTAATCAGGGGGACTGAAGCTTTCTTT. Its translation is CASSELIRGTEAFF.

Here the CDR3 reads CASSAYTPADIQYF. The CDR3 DNA follows: TGCGCCAGCAGTGCATATACCCCGGCAGACATTCAGTACTTC. The chain uses TRBV10-2 and TRBJ2-4; D is uncertain. The CDR3 spans 14 residues. CDR1 and CDR2 from the germline V gene are WSHSY and SAAADI. V lost 4 bases, J lost 8 bases, and 15 bases lay in between.

The chain joins TRBV5-1 to TRBJ2-7, with 7 bases aligning to TRBD2. This CDR3 contains 14 residues. Per germline, CDR1 SGHRS and CDR2 YFSETQ. Trimming removed 3 bases from V and 7 bases from J; junction bases left unmatched: 10. This CDR3 is CASSWGRGREEQYF. The CDR3 DNA follows: TGCGCCAGCAGCTGGGGGAGGGGACGAGAGGAGCAGTACTTC.